These 11 T cell receptor beta chains originate from one sample sequenced in a study of OX40 agonist ivuxolimab in advanced cancers. The data were produced by immunoSEQ multiplex PCR, yet TCRdb's version contains in-frame clones alone and is incomplete. The table lists about 78,000 clones, around 87% of them singletons. Sequenced material: CD4+ or CD8+ T cells sorted from blood, taken in a trial of the OX40 agonist ivuxolimab. The receptors come from an adult with an advanced solid tumor such as melanoma, head and neck, liver or kidney cancer.

This clone was seen a few times. The chain couples TRBV18 to TRBJ1-2; a weak D match, TRBD1 (5 bases). Germline loops: CDR1 KGHSH, CDR2 LQKENI. This CDR3 has 15 amino acids. V lost 6 bases to trimming and J lost 7 bases, with 21 bases between them. The CDR3 DNA reads TGTGCCAGCTCGACCACAACCGGGACCCAGGTTGGCTACACCTTC. It codes for CASSTTTGTQVGYTF.

The chain employs TRBV5-4 and TRBJ2-2, with 7 bases matching TRBD1. The CDR3 has 16 amino acids. Looked up from germline, CDR1 is SGHNT and CDR2 is YYREEE (reference sequence). The V segment lost 4 bases and the J segment 2 bases; nucleotides outside the gene matches: 8. The CDR3 coding sequence is TGTGCCAGCAGCGCAGGGGGACGGGATAACACCGGGGAGCTGTTTTTT. Residues: CASSAGGRDNTGELFF. Full variable domain (missing parts from reference TRBV5-4 and TRBJ2-2): ETGVTQSPTHLIKTRGQQVTLRCSSQSGHNTVSWYQQALGQGPQFIFQYYREEENGRGNFPPRFSGLQFPNYSSELNVNALELDDSALYLCASSAGGRDNTGELFFGEGSRLTVL.

J is TRBJ1-2 and V is TRBV14; D is unresolved. CDR3 length equals 13 residues. Germline V gives CDR1 SGHDN, CDR2 FVKESK. V gave up 5 bases and J gave up 8 bases, with 15 bases separating them. For the CDR3, the DNA is TGTGCCAGCAGCAAGACGGGGAGTGGGGGCTACACCTTC. This gives the protein CASSKTGSGGYTF.

The gene calls are TRBV5-8 and TRBJ2-1; 8 bases align to TRBD2. Germline V lookup: CDR1 SGHTS, CDR2 YDEGEE. The J segment lost 2 bases and the V segment lost 5 bases, leaving 9 bases of the junction unmatched. The CDR3 is 16 residues long. The DNA of the CDR3 is TGTGCCAGCAGTCCTTTAGCGGGAATAACCTACAATGAGCAGTTCTTC. It is translated as CASSPLAGITYNEQFF.

This chain uses TRBV5-1 with TRBJ2-7, with 10 bases lining up with TRBD2. Germline-derived CDR1 and CDR2 are SGHRS and YFSETQ. This CDR3 region has 20 residues. Trimming removed 0 bases from V and 1 base from J; junction bases left unmatched: 16. As DNA, the CDR3 is TGCGCCAGCAGCTTGGTTTCTAGCGGGAGTCGGAAGGTGGGGTCCTACGAGCAGTACTTC. It is translated as CASSLVSSGSRKVGSYEQYF. Variable domain in full (rest from reference TRBV5-1 and TRBJ2-7): KAGVTQTPRYLIKTRGQQVTLSCSPISGHRSVSWYQQTPGQGLQFLFEYFSETQRNKGNFPGRFSGRQFSNSRSEMNVSTLELGDSALYLCASSLVSSGSRKVGSYEQYFGPGTRLTVT.

The gene calls are TRBV28 and TRBJ2-4, with a tentative D call TRBD1 (5 bases). Trimming pared 5 bases from V and 0 bases from J, leaving 17 bases between. Germline CDR1 reads MDHEN; CDR2 reads SYDVKM. This CDR3 is built from 17 residues. The CDR3 is CASSPLGLGLAKNIQYF. The DNA for the CDR3 is TGTGCCAGCAGTCCCTTGGGTTTGGGGCTAGCCAAAAACATTCAGTACTTC.

The chain recombines TRBV7-2 with TRBJ2-3, with 10 bases aligning to TRBD2. Germline V gene data show CDR1 as SGHTA and CDR2 as FQGNSA. The J segment lost 4 bases and the V segment lost 2 bases, leaving 3 bases of the junction unmatched. The CDR3 is made up of 15 amino acids. In nucleotides, the CDR3 is TGTGCCAGCAGCTTACTAGCGGGAGTCTCAGATACGCAGTATTTT. It yields the protein CASSLLAGVSDTQYF.

The chain employs TRBV7-2 and TRBJ2-1; TRBD2 aligns across 9 bases. The CDR3 runs to 16 residues. Looked up from germline, CDR1 is SGHTA and CDR2 is FQGNSA. V was clipped by 4 bases and J by 0 bases; unmatched bases: 4. CDR3 loop: CASSSLAGSSYNEQFF. CDR3 nucleotide sequence: TGTGCCAGCAGCTCTCTAGCGGGGAGCTCCTACAATGAGCAGTTCTTC.

The genes are TRBV27 and TRBJ2-3, with D perhaps TRBD1 (5 bases). Trimming removed 4 bases from V and 3 bases from J, with 14 bases in between. The CDR3 spans 15 residues. CDR1 is MNHEY and CDR2 is SMNVEV in the germline V gene (reference sequence). CDR3 in DNA: TGTGCCAGCAGTTCTACAGGCCGCGTAACAGATACGCAGTATTTT. Encoded protein: CASSSTGRVTDTQYF.

J is TRBJ1-2 and V is TRBV11-3; 7 nucleotides agree with TRBD1. CDR3 length equals 13 residues. Trimming cost V 1 base and J 8 bases; bases outside gene matches: 4. Germline V lookup: CDR1 SGHNT, CDR2 YENEEA. CDR3 bases: TGTGCCAGCAGCTTAGCAACAGGGGACGGCTACACCTTC. Translated, it gives CASSLATGDGYTF.

This chain joins TRBV19 and TRBJ2-1; D ambiguous. Germline values: CDR1 LNHDA, CDR2 SQIVND (reference sequence). V lost 4 bases, J lost 5 bases, and 3 bases lay in between. The CDR3 is 11 amino acids. The DNA for the CDR3 is TGTGCCAGTAGTACCCACAATGAGCAGTTCTTC. Translation: CASSTHNEQFF. Together with reference TRBV19 and TRBJ2-1, the CDR3 gives the full variable domain: DGGITQSPKYLFRKEGQNVTLSCEQNLNHDAMYWYRQDPGQGLRLIYYSQIVNDFQKGDIAEGYSVSREKKESFPLTVTSAQKNPTAFYLCASSTHNEQFFGPGTRLTVL.